This is a list of T cell receptor beta chains from one sample in a study of T cells after yellow fever vaccination. TCRdb re-called the 5' RACE reads with MiXCR, one entry per CDR3 protein. The sample lists around 320,000 distinct CDR3 sequences; 8.5% to 10% were seen once. Sequenced material: CD4+ T cells sorted from PBMCs, taken 5 days after the yellow fever booster vaccination. The receptors were gathered from a man aged 18 to 30 who received the YFV17D yellow fever vaccine. The CDR3 runs from the conserved cysteine through the conserved F or W. D genes are given only for firm matches. Not all rows give a size; the values are once, few, many and, for expanded clones, a class.

d_call	v_call	j_call	clone_size	cdr3_nt	cdr3_aa
NA	TRBV11-2	TRBJ1-1	few	TGTGCCAGCAGGAATGGAGTGAACACTGAAGCTTTCTTT	CASRNGVNTEAFF
TRBD2	TRBV5-1	TRBJ2-5	many	TGCGCCAGCAGCTCGACAGGGGCGAAGGCTAGCGGGGGATCCCAAGAGACCCAGTACTTC	CASSSTGAKASGGSQETQYF
TRBD1	TRBV3-1	TRBJ1-2	NA	TGTGCCAGCAGCCAGACTACACAGGGGAGCTATGGCTACACCTTC	CASSQTTQGSYGYTF
NA	TRBV14	TRBJ1-5	NA	TGTGCCAGCAGCCAAAGTTATAGCAATCAGCCCCAGCATTTT	CASSQSYSNQPQHF
NA	TRBV29-1	TRBJ2-5	NA	TGCAGCGTTGGAGTTTTCCGGCAAGAGACCCAGTACTTC	CSVGVFRQETQYF
NA	TRBV7-9	TRBJ1-4	NA	TGTGCCAGCAGCTTCGGGTCGGGCGCTTACGGATATAATGAAAAACTGTTTTTT	CASSFGSGAYGYNEKLFF
NA	TRBV28	TRBJ2-2	few	TGTGCCAGCGTCTCGCAGGGAATTGTCGGGGAGCTGTTTTTT	CASVSQGIVGELFF
NA	TRBV6-2/TRBV6-3	TRBJ2-3	few	TGTGCCAGCAGACCGGACACAGATACGCAGTATTTT	CASRPDTDTQYF
NA	TRBV6-1	TRBJ1-1	few	TGTGCCAGCAGTGATTTACAGGGTGAGGCTGAAGCTTTCTTT	CASSDLQGEAEAFF
NA	TRBV6-5	TRBJ2-3	NA	TGTGCCAGCAGTTACTATCCTAGCACAGATACGCAGTATTTT	CASSYYPSTDTQYF
NA	TRBV10-2	TRBJ2-3	many	TGCGCCAGCAGGGTGCTCAACACAGATACGCAGTATTTT	CASRVLNTDTQYF
NA	TRBV4-2	TRBJ2-1	few	TGTGCCAGCAGCCATGGTTCCGGGGGCCGCAATGAGCAGTTCTTC	CASSHGSGGRNEQFF
NA	TRBV5-1	TRBJ2-7	NA	TGCGCCAGCCGTACTATGACAGGCTTAGACTACGAGCAGTACTTC	CASRTMTGLDYEQYF
TRBD2	TRBV4-3	TRBJ2-5	NA	TGCGCCAGCAGCCAAGGCCTAGCGGGGGATTTGGAGACCCAGTACTTC	CASSQGLAGDLETQYF
TRBD2	TRBV5-5	TRBJ2-5	NA	TGTGCCAGCAGCCCCCAGGGGAGCGGGGGGGTAGGAACCCAGTACTTC	CASSPQGSGGVGTQYF
NA	TRBV12-3/TRBV12-4	TRBJ1-5	NA	TGTGCCAGCAGTTTCCAAACGAACAATCAGCCCCAGCATTTT	CASSFQTNNQPQHF
NA	TRBV19	TRBJ1-2	NA	TGTGCCAGTAGTCCCGGTACGGGTGGCTACACCTTC	CASSPGTGGYTF
NA	TRBV18	TRBJ1-3	many	TGTGCCAGCTCATCGGCCAACTCTGGAAACACCATATATTTT	CASSSANSGNTIYF
NA	TRBV7-2	TRBJ2-1	NA	TGTGCCAGCAGCTCGAGACAGACTAGGAATGAGCAGTTCTTC	CASSSRQTRNEQFF
NA	TRBV7-9	TRBJ1-5	NA	TGTGCCAGCAGCCTTAGTCCAAGGGGGGACCGCAATCAGCCCCAGCATTTT	CASSLSPRGDRNQPQHF
TRBD2	TRBV18	TRBJ2-2	few	TGTGCCAGCTCACCAACAAGCGGGGCCAACACCGGGGAGCTGTTTTTT	CASSPTSGANTGELFF
NA	TRBV9	TRBJ2-1	NA	TGTGCCAGCAGCGCTCCGGGACACAGTTCCTACAATGAGCAGTTCTTC	CASSAPGHSSYNEQFF
TRBD1	TRBV6-1	TRBJ2-7	NA	TGTGCCAGCGGGGGCCGCGAACGGACAGGATCAATACACTACGAGCAGTACTTC	CASGGRERTGSIHYEQYF
TRBD2	TRBV6-2/TRBV6-3	TRBJ2-1	many	TGTGCCAGCAGTTCCTGGACTAGCGGGGGGTCGAGCAATGAGCAGTTCTTC	CASSSWTSGGSSNEQFF
NA	TRBV6-6	TRBJ2-1	few	TGTGCCAGCAGTCGCCCAACAGGGAGCGAGCAGTTCTTC	CASSRPTGSEQFF
NA	TRBV19	TRBJ2-7	NA	TGTGCCAGTACCTCTCGGGACGTTGACTCCTACGAGCAGTACTTC	CASTSRDVDSYEQYF
NA	TRBV23-1	TRBJ2-2	NA	TGCGCCAGCGCGGGGACACACTACCCCACCGGGGAGCTGTTTTTT	CASAGTHYPTGELFF
TRBD2	TRBV2	TRBJ2-1	NA	TGTGCCAGCAGATTCACTAGCGGGGGCGGTGAGCAGTTCTTC	CASRFTSGGGEQFF
NA	TRBV2	TRBJ1-2	few	TGTGCCAGCAGTGAAGGGTACTATGGCTACACCTTC	CASSEGYYGYTF
TRBD2	TRBV12-3/TRBV12-4	TRBJ2-5	few	TGTGCCAGCACCATCGGACTAGCGGGGGTCCAGACCCAGTACTTC	CASTIGLAGVQTQYF